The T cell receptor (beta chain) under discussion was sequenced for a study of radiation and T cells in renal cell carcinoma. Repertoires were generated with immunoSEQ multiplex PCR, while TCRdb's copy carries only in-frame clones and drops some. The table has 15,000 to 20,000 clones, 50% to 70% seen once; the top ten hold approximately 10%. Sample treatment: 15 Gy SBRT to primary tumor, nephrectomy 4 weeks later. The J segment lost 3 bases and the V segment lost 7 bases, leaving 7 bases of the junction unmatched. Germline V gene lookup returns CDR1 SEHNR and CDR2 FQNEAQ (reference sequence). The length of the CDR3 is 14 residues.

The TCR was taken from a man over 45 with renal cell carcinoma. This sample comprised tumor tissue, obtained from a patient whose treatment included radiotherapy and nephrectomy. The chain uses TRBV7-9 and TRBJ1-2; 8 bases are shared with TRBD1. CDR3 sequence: CASTLTGVDYGYTF. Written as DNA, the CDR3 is TGTGCCAGCACCCTGACAGGGGTTGACTATGGCTACACCTTC.